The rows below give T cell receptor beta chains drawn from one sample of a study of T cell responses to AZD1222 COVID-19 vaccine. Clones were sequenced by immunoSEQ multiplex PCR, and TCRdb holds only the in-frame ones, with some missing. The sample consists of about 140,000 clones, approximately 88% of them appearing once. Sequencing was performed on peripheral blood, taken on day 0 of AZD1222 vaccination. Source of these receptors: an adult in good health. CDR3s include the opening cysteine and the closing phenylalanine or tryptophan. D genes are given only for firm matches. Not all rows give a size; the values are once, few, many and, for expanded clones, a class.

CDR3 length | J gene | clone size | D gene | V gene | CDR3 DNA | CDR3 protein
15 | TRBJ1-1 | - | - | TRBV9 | TGTGCCAGCAGCCCCCGCCCGGGGGTGAACACTGAAGCTTTCTTT | CASSPRPGVNTEAFF
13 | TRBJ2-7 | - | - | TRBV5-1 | TGCGCCAGCAGCTCCGCATACTCCTACGAGCAGTACTTC | CASSSAYSYEQYF
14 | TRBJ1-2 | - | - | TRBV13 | TGTGCCAGCACCATTCGAGGGGACTTAGGCGGCTACACCTTC | CASTIRGDLGGYTF
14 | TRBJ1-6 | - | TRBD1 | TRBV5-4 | TGTGCCAGCACCGCGACAGGGAGGGGTTCACCCCTCCACTTT | CASTATGRGSPLHF
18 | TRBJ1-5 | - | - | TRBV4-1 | TGCGCCAGCAGCCAATCAATAGACCGGGGGGCCCACAATCAGCCCCAGCATTTT | CASSQSIDRGAHNQPQHF
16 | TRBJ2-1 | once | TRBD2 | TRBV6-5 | TGTGCCAGCAGTTACTCTCCCAGCGGGGGCCCAGGGGAGCAGTTCTTC | CASSYSPSGGPGEQFF
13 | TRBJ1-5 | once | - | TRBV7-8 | TGTGCCAGCAGCGCAGGACAGAATCAGCCCCAGCATTTT | CASSAGQNQPQHF
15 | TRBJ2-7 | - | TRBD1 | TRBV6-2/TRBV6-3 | TGTGCCAGCAGTTACAGCGGGGACAGGGTTGACGAGCAGTACTTC | CASSYSGDRVDEQYF
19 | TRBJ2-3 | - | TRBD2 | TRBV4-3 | TGCGCCAGCAGCCAAGGGGGGACTAGCGGGAGAAAGGGCACAGATACGCAGTATTTT | CASSQGGTSGRKGTDTQYF
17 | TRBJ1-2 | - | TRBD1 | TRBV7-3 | TGTGCCAGCAGCTTAACCCCCGGGACAGGGGCCAACTATGGCTACACCTTC | CASSLTPGTGANYGYTF
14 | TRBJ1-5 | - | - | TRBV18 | TGTGCCAGCTCACCCGGGGGTAGGGGTCAGCCCCAGCATTTT | CASSPGGRGQPQHF
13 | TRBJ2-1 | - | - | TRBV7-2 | TGTGCCAGCAGCTTAATGGGCTACAATGAGCAGTTCTTC | CASSLMGYNEQFF
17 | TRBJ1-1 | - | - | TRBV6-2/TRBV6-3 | TGTGCCAGCAGCCCTGGACAGATGCTTCGAATGAACACTGAAGCTTTCTTT | CASSPGQMLRMNTEAFF
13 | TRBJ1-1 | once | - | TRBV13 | TGTGCCAGCAGCCGAGGGCACTTCACTGAAGCTTTCTTT | CASSRGHFTEAFF
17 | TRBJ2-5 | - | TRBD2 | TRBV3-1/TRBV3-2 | TGTGCCAGCAGCCAAGGACTTACGAGCGGGGGCCGGGGGACCCAGTACTTC | CASSQGLTSGGRGTQYF
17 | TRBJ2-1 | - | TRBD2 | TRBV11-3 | TGTGCCAGCAGCTTAGGGAGCGGGGGGGCCCGAAAAAATGAGCAGTTCTTC | CASSLGSGGARKNEQFF
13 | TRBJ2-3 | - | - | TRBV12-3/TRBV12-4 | TGTGCCAGCAGTTTACCCTACACAGATACGCAGTATTTT | CASSLPYTDTQYF
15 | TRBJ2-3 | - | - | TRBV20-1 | TGCAGTGCTAGTGGGATGAAGGGTTACACAGATACGCAGTATTTT | CSASGMKGYTDTQYF
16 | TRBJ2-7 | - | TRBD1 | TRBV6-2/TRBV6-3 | TGTGCCAGCAGCGATAATGGAGGGACAGGGCGTTACGAGCAGTACTTC | CASSDNGGTGRYEQYF
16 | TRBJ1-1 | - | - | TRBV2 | TGTGCCAGCAGTGAATCCAGGGGACTCTCGAACACTGAAGCTTTCTTT | CASSESRGLSNTEAFF
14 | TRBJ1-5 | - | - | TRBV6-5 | TGTGCCACTACAAGCTGGACTAGCAATCAGCCCCAGCATTTT | CATTSWTSNQPQHF
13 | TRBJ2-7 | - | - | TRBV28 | TGTGCCAGCAGTTTAGACACGACCTACGAGCAGTACTTC | CASSLDTTYEQYF
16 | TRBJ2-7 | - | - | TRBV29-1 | TGCAGCGTTGGGCTTTGGGCACGGCCGGGGTGGTACGAGCAGTACTTC | CSVGLWARPGWYEQYF
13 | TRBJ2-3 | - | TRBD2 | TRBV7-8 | TGTGCCAGCAGCCGCCCGACTAGCGGGTCGCAGTATTTT | CASSRPTSGSQYF
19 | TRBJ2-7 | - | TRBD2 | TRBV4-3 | TGCGCCAGCTTCCTTAGTGGCCTAGCGGGAGTGGGGCTCCTCTACGAGCAGTACTTC | CASFLSGLAGVGLLYEQYF
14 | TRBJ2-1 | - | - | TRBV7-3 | TGTGCCAGCAGCTTAAAGGACCCCCCATATGAGCAGTTCTTC | CASSLKDPPYEQFF
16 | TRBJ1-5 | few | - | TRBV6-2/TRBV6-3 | TGTGCCAGCAGTTACTCGAAGGGTGGGCGCAATCAGCCCCAGCATTTT | CASSYSKGGRNQPQHF
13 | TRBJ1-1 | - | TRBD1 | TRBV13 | TGTGCCAGCAGCTGGAGACAGGGGCCTGAAGCTTTCTTT | CASSWRQGPEAFF
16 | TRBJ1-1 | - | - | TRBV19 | TGTGCCAGTAGTACCCCGGGTTCGCCGACGGACACTGAAGCTTTCTTT | CASSTPGSPTDTEAFF
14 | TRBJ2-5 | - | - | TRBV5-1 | TGCGCCAGCAGCTTCTCGACAGACCAAGAGACCCAGTACTTC | CASSFSTDQETQYF
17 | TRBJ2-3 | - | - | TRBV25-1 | TGTGCCAGCAGTGAAGAGCTCCGGGCGCCTGGCACAGATACGCAGTATTTT | CASSEELRAPGTDTQYF
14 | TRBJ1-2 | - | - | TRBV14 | TGTGCCAGCAGCCAAGATGTCAGCCCCTATGGCTACACCTTC | CASSQDVSPYGYTF
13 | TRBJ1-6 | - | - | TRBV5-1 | TGCGCCAGAAGGGGAATCTATAATTCACCCCTCCACTTT | CARRGIYNSPLHF
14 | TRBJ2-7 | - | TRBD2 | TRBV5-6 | TGTGCCAGCAGCTTGGACCCAGCGGGAGGCGAGCAGTACTTC | CASSLDPAGGEQYF
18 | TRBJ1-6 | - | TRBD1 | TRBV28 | TGTGCCAGCAGTTACGTGACCGGGACAGTAATCTATAATTCACCCCTCCACTTT | CASSYVTGTVIYNSPLHF
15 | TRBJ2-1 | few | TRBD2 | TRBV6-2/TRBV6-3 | TGTGCCAGCAGTTTTACGGGAGGGGGGTACAATGAGCAGTTCTTC | CASSFTGGGYNEQFF
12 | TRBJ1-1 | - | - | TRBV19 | TGTGCCAGTAGCAATGGGGGGGCTGAAGCTTTCTTT | CASSNGGAEAFF
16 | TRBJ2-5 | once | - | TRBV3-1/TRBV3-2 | TGTGCCAGCAGCCCAACCGGGGGGCGCCTCCAAGAGACCCAGTACTTC | CASSPTGGRLQETQYF
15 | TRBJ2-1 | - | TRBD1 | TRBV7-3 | TGTGCCAGCAGCTTCAGACAGGGGGGCGCCCATGAGCAGTTCTTC | CASSFRQGGAHEQFF
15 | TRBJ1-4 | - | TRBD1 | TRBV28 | TGTGCCAGCAGCCTGGGGACAGAAACTAATGAAAAACTGTTTTTT | CASSLGTETNEKLFF
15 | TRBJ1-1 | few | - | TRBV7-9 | TGTGCCAGCAGCTTGGGGGAAGGAAGGGACACTGAAGCTTTCTTT | CASSLGEGRDTEAFF
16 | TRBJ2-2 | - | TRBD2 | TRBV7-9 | TGTGCCAGCAGGCAACCTAGCGGGCCGAACACCGGGGAGCTGTTTTTT | CASRQPSGPNTGELFF
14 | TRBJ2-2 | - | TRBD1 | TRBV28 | TGTGCCAGCAGCCCTGACAGGGTCACCGGGGAGCTGTTTTTT | CASSPDRVTGELFF
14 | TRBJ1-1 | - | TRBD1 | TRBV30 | TGTGCCTGGAGTGTCCAGGGGGCAGGCACTGAAGCTTTCTTT | CAWSVQGAGTEAFF
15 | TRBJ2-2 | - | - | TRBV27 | TGTGCCAGCAGTTTCTATGACTCGAACACCGGGGAGCTGTTTTTT | CASSFYDSNTGELFF